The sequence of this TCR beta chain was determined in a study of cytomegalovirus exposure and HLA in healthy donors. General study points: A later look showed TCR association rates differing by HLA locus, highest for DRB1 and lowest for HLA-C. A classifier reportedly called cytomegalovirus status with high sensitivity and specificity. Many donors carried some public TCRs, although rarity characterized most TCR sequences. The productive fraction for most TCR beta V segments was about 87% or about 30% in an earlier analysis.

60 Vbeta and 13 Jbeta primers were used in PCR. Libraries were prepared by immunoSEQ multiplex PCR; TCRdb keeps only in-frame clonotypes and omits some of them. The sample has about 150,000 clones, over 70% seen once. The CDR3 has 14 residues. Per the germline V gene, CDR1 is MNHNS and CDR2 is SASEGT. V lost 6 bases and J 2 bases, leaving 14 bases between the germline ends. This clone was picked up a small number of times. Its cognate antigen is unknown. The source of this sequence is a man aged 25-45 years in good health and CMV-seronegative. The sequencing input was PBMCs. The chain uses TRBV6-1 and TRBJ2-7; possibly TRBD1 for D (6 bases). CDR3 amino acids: CASSATGLTYEQYF. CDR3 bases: TGTGCCAGCAGCGCCACAGGGCTTACCTACGAGCAGTACTTC.